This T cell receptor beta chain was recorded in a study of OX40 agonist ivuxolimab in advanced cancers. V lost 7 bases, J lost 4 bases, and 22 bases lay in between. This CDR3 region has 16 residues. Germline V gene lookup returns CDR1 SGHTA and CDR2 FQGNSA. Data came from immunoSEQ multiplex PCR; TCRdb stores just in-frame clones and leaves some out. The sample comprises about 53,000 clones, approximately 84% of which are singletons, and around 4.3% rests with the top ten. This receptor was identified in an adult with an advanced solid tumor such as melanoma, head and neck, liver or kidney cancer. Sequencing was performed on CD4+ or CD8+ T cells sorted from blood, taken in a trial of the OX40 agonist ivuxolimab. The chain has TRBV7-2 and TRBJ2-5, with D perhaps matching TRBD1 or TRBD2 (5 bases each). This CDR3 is CASTPERGADRETQYF. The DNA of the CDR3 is TGTGCCAGCACTCCAGAGCGAGGGGCAGATCGAGAGACCCAGTACTTC.